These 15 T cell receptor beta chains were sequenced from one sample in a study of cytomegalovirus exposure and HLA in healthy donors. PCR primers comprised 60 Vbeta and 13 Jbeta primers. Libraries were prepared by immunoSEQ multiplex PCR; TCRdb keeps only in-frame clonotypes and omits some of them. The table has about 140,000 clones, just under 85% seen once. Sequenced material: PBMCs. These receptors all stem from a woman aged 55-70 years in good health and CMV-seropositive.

The CDR3 region is CASSERDPLTFGNTIYF. In DNA form, the CDR3 reads TGTGCCAGCAGCGAACGGGATCCTTTGACGTTCGGAAACACCATATATTTT. The chain recombines TRBV9 with TRBJ1-3; D not resolved. V lost 3 bases and J lost 4, with 20 bases in between. CDR3 length: 17 amino acids. Germline assignment: CDR1 SGDLS and CDR2 YYNGEE. The whole variable domain, remainder taken from reference TRBV9 and TRBJ1-3, is DSGVTQTPKHLITATGQRVTLRCSPRSGDLSVYWYQQSLDQGLQFLIQYYNGEERAKGNILERFSAQQFPDLHSELNLSSLELGDSALYFCASSERDPLTFGNTIYFGEGSWLTVV.

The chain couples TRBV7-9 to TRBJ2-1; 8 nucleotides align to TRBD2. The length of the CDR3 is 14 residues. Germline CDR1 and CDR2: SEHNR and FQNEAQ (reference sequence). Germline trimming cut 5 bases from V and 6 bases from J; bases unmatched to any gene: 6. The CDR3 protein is CASSPRTSFNEQFF. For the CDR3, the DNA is TGTGCCAGCAGCCCGCGGACTAGCTTCAATGAGCAGTTCTTC.

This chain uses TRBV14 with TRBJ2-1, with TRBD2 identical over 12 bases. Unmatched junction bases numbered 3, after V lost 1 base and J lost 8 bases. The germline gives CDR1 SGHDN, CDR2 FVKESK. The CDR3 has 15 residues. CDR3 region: CASSQGLAGVDEQFF. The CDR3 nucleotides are TGTGCCAGCAGCCAAGGACTAGCGGGAGTTGATGAGCAGTTCTTC.

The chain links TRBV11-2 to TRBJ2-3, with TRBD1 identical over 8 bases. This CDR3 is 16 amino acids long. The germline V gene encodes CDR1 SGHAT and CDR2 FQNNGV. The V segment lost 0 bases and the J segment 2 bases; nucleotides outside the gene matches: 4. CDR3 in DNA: TGTGCCAGCAGCTTAGATCAGGGGGCAAACACAGATACGCAGTATTTT. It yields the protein CASSLDQGANTDTQYF.

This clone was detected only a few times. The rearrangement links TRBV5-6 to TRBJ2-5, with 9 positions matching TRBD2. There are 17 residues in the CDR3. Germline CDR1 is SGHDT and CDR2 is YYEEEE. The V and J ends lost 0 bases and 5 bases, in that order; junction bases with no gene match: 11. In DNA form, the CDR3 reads TGTGCCAGCAGCTTGGGGTGGAGCGGGAGGACCGCCGAGACCCAGTACTTC. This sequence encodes CASSLGWSGRTAETQYF.

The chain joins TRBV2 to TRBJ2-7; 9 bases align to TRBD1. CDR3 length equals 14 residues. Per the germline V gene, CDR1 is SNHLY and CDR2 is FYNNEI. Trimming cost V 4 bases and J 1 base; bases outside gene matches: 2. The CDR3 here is CASSGGTGSYEQYF. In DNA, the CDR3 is TGTGCCAGCAGTGGGGGGACAGGGTCCTACGAGCAGTACTTC.

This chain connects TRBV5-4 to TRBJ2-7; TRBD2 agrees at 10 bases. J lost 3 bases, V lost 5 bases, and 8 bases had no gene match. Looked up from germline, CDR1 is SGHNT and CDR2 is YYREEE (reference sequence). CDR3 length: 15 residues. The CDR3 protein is CASSPGLAVSYEQYF. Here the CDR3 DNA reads TGTGCCAGCAGTCCCGGACTAGCGGTAAGCTACGAGCAGTACTTC. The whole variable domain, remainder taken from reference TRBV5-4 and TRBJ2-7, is ETGVTQSPTHLIKTRGQQVTLRCSSQSGHNTVSWYQQALGQGPQFIFQYYREEENGRGNFPPRFSGLQFPNYSSELNVNALELDDSALYLCASSPGLAVSYEQYFGPGTRLTVT.

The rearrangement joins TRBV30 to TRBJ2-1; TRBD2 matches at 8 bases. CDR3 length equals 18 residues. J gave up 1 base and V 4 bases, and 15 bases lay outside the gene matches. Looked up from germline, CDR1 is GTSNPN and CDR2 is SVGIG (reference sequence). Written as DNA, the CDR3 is TGTGCCTGGACCCACCCGACACGGGCTAGCGGGTCCTACAATGAGCAGTTCTTC. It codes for CAWTHPTRASGSYNEQFF.

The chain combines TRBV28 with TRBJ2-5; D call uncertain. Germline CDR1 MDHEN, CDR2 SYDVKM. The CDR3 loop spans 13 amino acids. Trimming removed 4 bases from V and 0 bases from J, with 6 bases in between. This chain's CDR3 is CASSSDYQETQYF. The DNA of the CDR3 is TGTGCCAGCAGTTCCGACTACCAAGAGACCCAGTACTTC.

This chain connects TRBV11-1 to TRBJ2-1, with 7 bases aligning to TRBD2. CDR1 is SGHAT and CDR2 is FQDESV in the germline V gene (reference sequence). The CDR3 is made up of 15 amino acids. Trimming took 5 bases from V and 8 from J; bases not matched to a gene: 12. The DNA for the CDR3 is TGTGCCAGCAGCCCTTTGGGCGGGAGAAGGTATGAGCAGTTCTTC. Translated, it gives CASSPLGGRRYEQFF.

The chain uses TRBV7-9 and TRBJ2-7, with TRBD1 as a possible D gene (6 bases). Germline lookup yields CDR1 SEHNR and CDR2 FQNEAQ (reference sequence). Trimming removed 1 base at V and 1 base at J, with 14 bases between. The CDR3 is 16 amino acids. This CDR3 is CASSLGPGTLSYEQYF. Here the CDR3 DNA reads TGTGCCAGCAGCTTAGGCCCCGGGACACTGTCCTACGAGCAGTACTTC.

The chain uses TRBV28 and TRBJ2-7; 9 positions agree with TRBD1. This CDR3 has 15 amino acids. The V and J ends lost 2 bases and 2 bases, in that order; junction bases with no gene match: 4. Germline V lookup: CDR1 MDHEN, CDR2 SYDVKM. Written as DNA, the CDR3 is TGTGCCAGCAGTTTAGAGGGACAGGGAACCTACGAGCAGTACTTC. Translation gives CASSLEGQGTYEQYF.

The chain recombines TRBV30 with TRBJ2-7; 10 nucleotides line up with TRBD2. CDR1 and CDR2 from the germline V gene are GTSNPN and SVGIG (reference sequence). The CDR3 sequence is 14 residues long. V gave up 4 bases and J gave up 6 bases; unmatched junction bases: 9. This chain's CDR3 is CAWNRLAGDVEQYF. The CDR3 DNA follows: TGTGCCTGGAACCGGCTAGCGGGAGATGTCGAGCAGTACTTC.

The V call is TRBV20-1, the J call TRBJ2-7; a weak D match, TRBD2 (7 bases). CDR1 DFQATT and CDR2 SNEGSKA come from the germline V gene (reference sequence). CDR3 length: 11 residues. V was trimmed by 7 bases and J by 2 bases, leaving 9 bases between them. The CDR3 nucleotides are TGCAGTGGGGGGGGGCCCTACGAGCAGTACTTC. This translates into CSGGGPYEQYF.

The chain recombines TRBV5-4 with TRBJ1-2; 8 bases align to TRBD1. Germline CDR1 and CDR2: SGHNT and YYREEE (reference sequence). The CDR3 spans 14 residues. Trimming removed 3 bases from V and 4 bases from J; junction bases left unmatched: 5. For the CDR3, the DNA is TGTGCCAGCAGCTCCCCGGGACAGGTCTATGGCTACACCTTC. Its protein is CASSSPGQVYGYTF.